The 3 T cell receptor beta chains below were found in one sample sequenced in a study of cytomegalovirus exposure and HLA in healthy donors. Researchers ran the PCR with 60 Vbeta and 13 Jbeta primers. Repertoires were generated with immunoSEQ multiplex PCR, while TCRdb's copy carries only in-frame clones and drops some. The data contain about 89,000 clones, over 55% of them singletons. Sequencing was done on a sample of PBMCs. The receptors originated from a woman in her thirties in good health and CMV-seronegative.

The V call is TRBV19, the J call TRBJ1-1; D perhaps matches TRBD1 (6 bases). Trimming cost V 9 bases and J 0 bases, with 11 bases left between them. The CDR3 totals 13 residues. Per germline, CDR1 LNHDA and CDR2 SQIVND (reference sequence). CDR3 amino acids: CASTDRLNTEAFF. CDR3 sequence (DNA): TGTGCCAGCACGGACAGATTGAACACTGAAGCTTTCTTT.

This chain connects TRBV5-1 to TRBJ2-7, with TRBD2 identical over 8 bases. Germline V gene lookup returns CDR1 SGHRS and CDR2 YFSETQ. The CDR3 contains 16 residues. Trimming removed 0 bases from V and 4 bases from J; junction bases left unmatched: 9. CDR3 sequence: CASSLDLSGAGYEQYF. For the CDR3, the DNA is TGCGCCAGCAGCTTGGATCTTAGCGGGGCAGGTTACGAGCAGTACTTC.

This clone came up a few times. The chain employs TRBV5-6 and TRBJ1-2; D is possibly TRBD1 (6 bases). The length of the CDR3 is 15 residues. The ends were cut back, 4 bases at V and 3 bases at J, with 16 bases in the middle. Germline V CDR1 and CDR2: SGHDT, YYEEEE. CDR3: CASSADRAKYYGYTF. The CDR3, as DNA: TGTGCCAGCAGCGCGGACAGAGCGAAGTACTATGGCTACACCTTC. Full variable domain (outside the CDR3, taken from reference TRBV5-6 and TRBJ1-2): DAGVTQSPTHLIKTRGQQVTLRCSPKSGHDTVSWYQQALGQGPQFIFQYYEEEERQRGNFPDRFSGHQFPNYSSELNVNALLLGDSALYLCASSADRAKYYGYTFGSGTRLTVV.